This entry lists 20 T cell receptor beta chains sequenced from one sample in a study of blood T cell repertoires in COVID-19. Repertoires were generated with immunoSEQ multiplex PCR, while TCRdb's copy carries only in-frame clones and drops some. This table holds 150,000 or so clones, less than 85% found once. Sequencing was carried out using PBMCs or T cells enriched from blood (not recorded which). Source of these receptors: a man aged 50-60 years who had recovered from COVID-19.

V is TRBV6-6 and J is TRBJ1-1; D ambiguous. This CDR3 is 13 amino acids long. V was clipped by 8 bases and J by 3 bases, with 13 bases between them. CDR1 is MNHNY, CDR2 SVGAGI, per germline (reference sequence). CDR3 sequence reads: CASSTGGYTEAFF. CDR3 nucleotides: TGTGCCAGCTCGACGGGAGGGTACACTGAAGCTTTCTTT.

The V and J genes are TRBV6-5 and TRBJ1-1; D not certain. The CDR3 is 15 residues long. In germline, CDR1 is MNHEY, CDR2 SVGAGI. Between the trimmed V and J ends, which lost 6 bases and 0 bases, there was a span of 14 bases. The CDR3 protein is CASSPVSVMNTEAFF. In nucleotides, the CDR3 is TGTGCCAGCAGCCCCGTTTCGGTGATGAACACTGAAGCTTTCTTT.

The CDR3 nucleotides read TGCGCCAGCAGCCTCTCACTCCAAAGCTACAATGAGCAGTTCTTC. Residues: CASSLSLQSYNEQFF. V is TRBV5-1 and J is TRBJ2-1; D ambiguous. Trimming took off 4 bases at V and 3 bases at J, with 14 bases between the two ends. The CDR3 is 15 residues long. From germline, CDR1 is SGHRS and CDR2 YFSETQ.

This chain joins TRBV28 and TRBJ2-1; TRBD1 aligns across 10 bases. This CDR3 contains 12 residues. CDR1 is MDHEN, CDR2 SYDVKM, per germline. The V gene end was trimmed by 11 bases and the J gene end by 9 bases; junction bases not matched to a gene: 7. CDR3 coding DNA: TGTGCCCACCGGGGGGACAGGGGTGAGCAGTTCTTC. Its protein is CAHRGDRGEQFF. The whole variable domain, filled in from reference TRBV28 and TRBJ2-1, reads DVKVTQSSRYLVKRTGEKVFLECVQDMDHENMFWYRQDPGLGLRLIYFSYDVKMKEKGDIPEGYSVSREKKERFSLILESASTNQTSMYLCAHRGDRGEQFFGPGTRLTVL.

This rearrangement joins TRBV29-1 to TRBJ1-1, with 7 bases lining up with TRBD1. The CDR3 is 14 amino acids. Losses at the gene ends were 8 bases for V and 1 base for J; bases not matched to a gene: 10. Germline V gene sequence: CDR1 SQVTM, CDR2 ANQGSEA. In DNA, the CDR3 is TGCAGCCTTAGACAGGGAGGACAGAACACTGAAGCTTTCTTT. Protein: CSLRQGGQNTEAFF.

The CDR3: CATHKSPGQGVHDTQYF. The DNA of the CDR3 is TGTGCCACTCATAAATCCCCCGGACAGGGCGTCCATGATACGCAGTATTTT. The chain combines TRBV19 with TRBJ2-3; TRBD1 agrees at 8 bases. The CDR3 is made up of 17 amino acids. With V trimmed by 10 bases and J by 6 bases, 21 bases remained unmatched. Germline V gene lookup returns CDR1 LNHDA and CDR2 SQIVND (reference sequence).

This chain links TRBV7-3 with TRBJ1-2; D unresolved. Germline assignment: CDR1 SGHTA and CDR2 FQGTGA. The CDR3 runs 13 residues. V was cut by 5 bases and J by 5 bases, with 12 bases left in between. CDR3 loop: CASSPKPEYGYTF. The CDR3, as DNA: TGTGCCAGCAGCCCGAAACCAGAATATGGCTACACCTTC.

The table lists this clone with a few counts. This chain connects TRBV5-1 to TRBJ2-5; 12 bases line up with TRBD2. CDR1 is SGHRS and CDR2 is YFSETQ in the germline V gene. The CDR3 length is 17 residues. V was clipped by 4 bases and J by 1 base; unmatched bases: 8. The CDR3 DNA reads as TGCGCCAGCAGCACCGGACTAGCGGGGAGGGTCCAAGAGACCCAGTACTTC. This sequence encodes CASSTGLAGRVQETQYF.

This clone showed up just once. This chain uses TRBV5-8 with TRBJ2-3; D is possibly TRBD1 (6 bases). Germline CDR1 and CDR2: SGHTS and YDEGEE. Trimming took off 2 bases at V and 4 bases at J, with 14 bases between the two ends. CDR3 length equals 15 residues. The CDR3 DNA sequence: TGTGCCAGCAGCTTAGCCCGGACAGACTCAGATACGCAGTATTTT. It translates to CASSLARTDSDTQYF.

This clone showed up just once. The CDR3 protein is CASRVGGGHNYGYTF. CDR3 sequence (DNA): TGTGCCAGTAGGGTTGGAGGGGGCCATAACTATGGCTACACCTTC. The gene calls are TRBV19 and TRBJ1-2; 7 bases match TRBD1. Trimming at V came to 6 bases and at J to 1 base, leaving 8 bases not matched to a gene. Germline V lookup: CDR1 LNHDA, CDR2 SQIVND (reference sequence). The CDR3 has 15 amino acids.

The V gene is TRBV5-1, the J gene TRBJ1-1; 9 positions agree with TRBD1. CDR3 size: 15 residues. Germline CDR1 and CDR2: SGHRS and YFSETQ. The V and J ends lost 4 bases and 4 bases, in that order; junction bases with no gene match: 8. CDR3 region: CASSAGTGLGTEAFF. The DNA of the CDR3 is TGCGCCAGCAGCGCCGGGACAGGGTTGGGCACTGAAGCTTTCTTT. Filled out from reference TRBV5-1 and TRBJ1-1, the complete variable domain reads KAGVTQTPRYLIKTRGQQVTLSCSPISGHRSVSWYQQTPGQGLQFLFEYFSETQRNKGNFPGRFSGRQFSNSRSEMNVSTLELGDSALYLCASSAGTGLGTEAFFGQGTRLTVV.

This clone has a handful of counts. This chain uses TRBV5-4 with TRBJ1-2; 7 nucleotides align to TRBD1. Germline values: CDR1 SGHNT, CDR2 YYREEE (reference sequence). The J segment lost 5 bases and the V segment lost 2 bases, leaving 6 bases of the junction unmatched. CDR3 size: 14 residues. This CDR3 is CASSLQGQGYGYTF. The CDR3 coding sequence is TGTGCCAGCAGCTTACAGGGGCAGGGGTATGGCTACACCTTC.

A remark on this clone: The same CDR3 also results from other DNA sequences found in this sample. The J gene is TRBJ1-2, the V gene TRBV9, with D possibly TRBD1 on 6 matching bases. Germline V gives CDR1 SGDLS, CDR2 YYNGEE. Trimming left V 3 bases short and J 4 bases short, with 7 bases between. The CDR3 length is 12 residues. The CDR3, as DNA: TGTGCCAGCAGCGCGGACAGCTATGGCTACACCTTC. As protein: CASSADSYGYTF.

The chain recombines TRBV19 with TRBJ1-5; no clear D. Germline lookup yields CDR1 LNHDA and CDR2 SQIVND (reference sequence). V was shortened by 7 bases and J by 10 bases, with 17 bases between the two germline ends. The CDR3 is made up of 13 amino acids. The CDR3 reads CASTNARGYPQHF. The CDR3 coding sequence is TGTGCCAGTACCAACGCCCGGGGTTACCCCCAGCATTTT.

The chain uses TRBV11-3 and TRBJ2-3; D is possibly TRBD2 (6 bases). The CDR3 consists of 15 residues. V lost 1 base, J lost 3 bases, and 11 bases lay in between. Looked up from germline, CDR1 is SGHNT and CDR2 is YENEEA. DNA of the CDR3: TGTGCCAGCAGCTTAGCAGGGAGGTGGACAGATACGCAGTATTTT. Its translation: CASSLAGRWTDTQYF. Together with reference TRBV11-3 and TRBJ2-3, the CDR3 gives the full variable domain: EAGVVQSPRYKIIEKKQPVAFWCNPISGHNTLYWYLQNLGQGPELLIRYENEEAVDDSQLPKDRFSAERLKGVDSTLKIQPAELGDSAVYLCASSLAGRWTDTQYFGPGTRLTVL.

The rearrangement uses TRBV12-3 or TRBV12-4 and TRBJ1-1; D is perhaps TRBD1 (5 bases). This CDR3 region has 12 residues. Trimming took 6 bases from V and 11 from J, leaving 16 bases between them. The CDR3 sequence: CASSPLGGRAFF. The DNA for the CDR3 is TGTGCCAGCAGCCCTCTGGGGGGTCGGGCTTTCTTT.

The rearrangement joins TRBV4-3 to TRBJ2-3; 12 positions match TRBD2. Germline CDR1 LGHNA, CDR2 YSLEER. The CDR3 has 20 amino acids. Trimming removed 0 bases from V and 0 bases from J; junction bases left unmatched: 10. In DNA form, the CDR3 reads TGCGCCAGCAGCCAAGATTGGCTAGCGGGGGGGCGGACTAGCACAGATACGCAGTATTTT. It yields the protein CASSQDWLAGGRTSTDTQYF.

The chain recombines TRBV28 with TRBJ2-2; TRBD2 is a possible D gene (6 bases). V dropped 4 bases and J dropped 0 bases, with 18 bases sitting between them. The CDR3 is 18 residues long. Germline CDR1 MDHEN, CDR2 SYDVKM. CDR3 in DNA: TGTGCCAGCAGTTCCTCTACCCGGGACTGGACGAACACCGGGGAGCTGTTTTTT. Its protein product is CASSSSTRDWTNTGELFF.

The CDR3 DNA follows: TGTGCCAGCAGCCTTCTGGGTAGCGGGGGGGCGGAGACCCAGTACTTC. It translates to CASSLLGSGGAETQYF. The V call is TRBV4-2, the J call TRBJ2-5; TRBD2 matches at 11 bases. Germline V CDR1 and CDR2: LGHNA, YNFKEQ. The ends lost 4 bases at V and 5 bases at J; junction bases unmatched: 9. The CDR3 contains 16 residues.

The chain is built from TRBV4-1 and TRBJ1-1; no definite D call. This CDR3 contains 14 residues. V dropped 6 bases and J dropped 5 bases, with 16 bases sitting between them. Germline V gives CDR1 MGHRA, CDR2 YSYEKL. The CDR3 here is CASRETEGRTEAFF. The CDR3 DNA reads as TGCGCCAGCAGGGAAACTGAGGGAAGGACTGAAGCTTTCTTT.